Listed below are T cell receptor beta chains from one sample, sequenced in a study of control samples from healthy donors and cancer patients. The repertoire was sequenced with immunoSEQ multiplex PCR; TCRdb's copy has only in-frame clones and lacks some. The repertoire holds 100,000 to 150,000 clones, with roughly 90% as singletons. The sample comprised blood. The receptor source for this set is a woman between 50 and 59 years old in good health. CDR3s include the opening cysteine and the closing phenylalanine or tryptophan. Fields, in order: V gene, D gene, J gene, clone size, CDR3 DNA, CDR3 protein. D genes are given only for firm matches. Clone size is shown for a subset of rows, as once, few, many or a class of expanded clone.

TRBV14	NA	TRBJ2-6	NA	TGTGCCAGCAGCCCCGGGGTCGGGGAGGCTGGGGCCAACGTCCTGACTTTC	CASSPGVGEAGANVLTF
TRBV11-3	TRBD1	TRBJ2-7	once	TGTGCCAGCAGCTCGGACAGGACCGAGCAGTACTTC	CASSSDRTEQYF
TRBV5-1	TRBD1	TRBJ1-3	NA	TGCGCCAGCAGTACCGGGACAGGGGGATTTGGAATGTCTGGAAACACCATATATTTT	CASSTGTGGFGMSGNTIYF
TRBV7-6	NA	TRBJ1-2	NA	TGTGCCAGCAGCTCGGATCTGTATGCCCAAAAAAATGGCTACACCTTC	CASSSDLYAQKNGYTF
TRBV30	NA	TRBJ1-1	NA	TGTGCCTGGAGTTGGCTACCGAACACTGAAGCTTTCTTT	CAWSWLPNTEAFF
TRBV9	NA	TRBJ2-3	NA	TGTGCCAGCAGCGTAGAGGGAGTGGGCCGAGATACGCAGTATTTT	CASSVEGVGRDTQYF
TRBV5-4	NA	TRBJ1-2	NA	TGTGCCAGCAGCCCCCCGGGGGTGGCCGGGAGCTATGGCTACACCTTC	CASSPPGVAGSYGYTF
TRBV28	TRBD2	TRBJ2-5	NA	TGTGCCAGCAGTTTGTTCCTAGCGGGAGGGCCAGAGACCCAGTACTTC	CASSLFLAGGPETQYF
TRBV12-3/TRBV12-4	NA	TRBJ1-1	once	TGTGCCAGCAGTTTCAGACTTAACACTGAAGCTTTCTTT	CASSFRLNTEAFF
TRBV19	NA	TRBJ1-5	NA	TGTGCCAGTAGTATAGATTTGAGGGGCCAGGGCAATCAGCCCCAGCATTTT	CASSIDLRGQGNQPQHF
TRBV12-3/TRBV12-4	TRBD1	TRBJ2-7	NA	TGTGCCAGCAGTTCCCAGGGGGCCCACGAGCAGTACTTC	CASSSQGAHEQYF
TRBV29-1	TRBD1	TRBJ1-2	NA	TGCAGCGTTGAAGATACGGGACAGGGGTATGGCTACACCTTC	CSVEDTGQGYGYTF
TRBV24-1	TRBD2	TRBJ2-3	NA	TGTGCCACCAGTGATCTGGGAGGGACAGATACGCAGTATTTT	CATSDLGGTDTQYF
TRBV6-6	NA	TRBJ1-5	once	TGTGCCAGCAGTTCTGGGACGGGGAATCAGCCCCAGCATTTT	CASSSGTGNQPQHF
TRBV9	NA	TRBJ1-1	NA	TGTGCCAGCAGCCCTGGCTACACTGAAGCTTTCTTT	CASSPGYTEAFF
TRBV9	TRBD1	TRBJ2-2	NA	TGTGCCAGCAGCGTGGGACAGGGGGCTAACACCGGGGAGCTGTTTTTT	CASSVGQGANTGELFF
TRBV20-1	TRBD1	TRBJ1-2	once	TGCAGTGCTAGTGTGGACAGGGACTATGGCTACACCTTC	CSASVDRDYGYTF
TRBV4-2	TRBD1	TRBJ1-2	NA	TGTGCCAGCAGCCAGGACAGGGAAGTCGGGGGCTACACCTTC	CASSQDREVGGYTF
TRBV15	TRBD1	TRBJ2-5	once	TGTGCCACCAGTCACCTGGGACAGGGGTTGGCGACCCAGTACTTC	CATSHLGQGLATQYF
TRBV27	TRBD1	TRBJ1-1	NA	TGTGCCAGCAGTAGGAAACAGGGGAAGACTGAAGCTTTCTTT	CASSRKQGKTEAFF